This entry lists 27 T cell receptor beta chains sequenced from one sample in a study of blood T cells in healthy people across ages. The second PCR ran about 7 to 12 cycles with a sample-barcoded 5' primer and J-beta primers. Each CDR3 protein gets one entry after TCRdb re-called the 5' RACE reads with MiXCR. Altogether approximately 850,000 distinct CDR3 sequences are present, 55% to 70% being singletons, with the ten largest covering about 20%. Input material: blood. These receptors came from a man younger than 45 in good health.

This sequence joins TRBV20-1 and TRBJ1-3; D possibly corresponds to TRBD1 (5 bases). Germline V lookup: CDR1 DFQATT, CDR2 SNEGSKA (reference sequence). The V end was cut by 0 bases, the J end by 4 bases, with 16 bases between. The CDR3 covers 16 residues. The CDR3 DNA sequence: TGCAGTGCTAGAGAAAAGGACAATTCGGGGGGAAACACCATATATTTT. Translated, it gives CSAREKDNSGGNTIYF.

This chain uses TRBV20-1 with TRBJ2-5; D may be TRBD1 (5 bases). Germline assignment: CDR1 DFQATT and CDR2 SNEGSKA (reference sequence). The CDR3 totals 15 residues. V was cut by 3 bases and J by 4 bases, with 18 bases left in between. The chain's CDR3 is CSASRWEGVGETQYF. For the CDR3, the DNA is TGCAGTGCTAGTCGGTGGGAAGGGGTTGGAGAGACCCAGTACTTC.

The chain uses TRBV10-3 and TRBJ2-5; 10 nucleotides align to TRBD1. The end of the DNA aligns better with TRBJ2-7, so the J call may be wrong. The CDR3 contains 13 residues. CDR1 and CDR2 (germline): ENHRY, SYGVKD. DNA for the CDR3: TGTGCCGCCTCCCGGGACAGGGGCTACGAGCAGTACTTC. Its protein product is CAASRDRGYEQYF.

The V call is TRBV4-3, the J call TRBJ2-1; D unresolved. The germline V gene encodes CDR1 LGHNA and CDR2 YSLEER. CDR3 length equals 16 residues. Trimming stripped 1 base from V and 3 bases from J, with 13 bases between. The CDR3 reads CASSQAWANLYNEQFF. DNA for the CDR3: TGCGCCAGCAGCCAAGCGTGGGCTAACCTCTACAATGAGCAGTTCTTC.

The rearrangement links TRBV29-1 to TRBJ2-1, with a weak D call TRBD1 (5 bases). This CDR3 contains 14 residues. Germline V CDR1 and CDR2: SQVTM, ANQGSEA. V lost 4 bases and J lost 0, with 10 bases in between. The CDR3 nucleotides are TGCAGCGTTGCGGCTGACAGCTCCTACAATGAGCAGTTCTTC. It specifies CSVAADSSYNEQFF.

As concerns this clonotype: Germline and junction disagree at one end, which may indicate a read error. The chain recombines TRBV7-7 with TRBJ2-5; tentative D call: TRBD1 (6 bases). Per the germline V gene, CDR1 is SSHAT and CDR2 is FNYEAQ (reference sequence). There are 15 residues in the CDR3. The CDR3 region has the DNA TGTGCTAGCAGCTCCCGGGACACCCAAGGGGAGACCCAGTACTTC. Translation gives CASSSRDTQGETQYF.

This clonotype was observed a handful of times. This chain connects TRBV6-5 to TRBJ1-4; 7 bases fit TRBD1. Trimming took 5 bases from V and 10 from J; bases not matched to a gene: 7. In germline, CDR1 is MNHEY, CDR2 SVGAGI. The CDR3 sequence is 13 residues long. The CDR3 protein is CASSTGQVGKLFF. DNA of the CDR3: TGTGCCAGCAGTACAGGACAGGTCGGAAAACTGTTTTTT.

This clonotype is a singleton in its sample. An end of the junction does not agree with germline; a read error may underlie this. V usage is TRBV9 and J usage is TRBJ2-5; D may match TRBD1 or TRBD2 (5 bases each). This CDR3 has 13 amino acids. Germline V gene sequence: CDR1 SGDLS, CDR2 YYNGEE. In DNA, the CDR3 is TGCGCCAGCAGCGTAGTACAGGCTGGGGAGCAGTACTTC. It translates to CASSVVQAGEQYF.

V usage is TRBV28 and J usage is TRBJ2-7; D is perhaps TRBD2 (6 bases). The germline V gene encodes CDR1 MDHEN and CDR2 SYDVKM. Trimming stripped 4 bases from V and 7 bases from J, with 20 bases between. This CDR3 contains 15 residues. The CDR3: CASSSRLGTSPEQYF. For the CDR3, the DNA is TGTGCCAGCAGTTCCCGTCTCGGGACTTCTCCGGAGCAGTACTTC.

This sequence joins TRBV2 and TRBJ2-5; 10 nucleotides align to TRBD2. Germline V gene sequence: CDR1 SNHLY, CDR2 FYNNEI. The CDR3 is made up of 14 amino acids. V lost 6 bases and J lost 3; bases outside the gene matches: 4. The DNA of the CDR3 is TGTGCCAGCAGGGGTGGACTAGCGGAAGAGACCCAGTACTTC. Translating it yields CASRGGLAEETQYF.

This chain connects TRBV7-2 to TRBJ2-7; TRBD2 matches 12 bases. The germline V gene encodes CDR1 SGHTA and CDR2 FQGNSA. This CDR3 is 14 amino acids long. The trim removed 5 bases at V and 6 bases at J, leaving 5 bases unmatched. The CDR3 DNA reads TGTGCCAGCAGCCCAGTACTAGCGGGAGGCGAGCAGTACTTC. Translated, it gives CASSPVLAGGEQYF.

The sample holds many counts of this clonotype. In nucleotides, the CDR3 is TGTGCCAGCAGCCTCCTAGCAAGTGGACAAGAGACCCAGTACTTC. This codes for CASSLLASGQETQYF. V usage is TRBV27 and J usage is TRBJ2-5; a weak D match, TRBD2 (5 bases). CDR1 and CDR2 (germline): MNHEY, SMNVEV (reference sequence). The CDR3 is 15 residues long. Trimming shortened V by 6 bases and J by 2 bases, and 16 bases separated the two germline ends.

The V gene is TRBV4-2, the J gene TRBJ2-5, with 7 positions matching TRBD2. The J call may be faulty, since TRBJ2-1 better matches the DNA end. The CDR3 loop spans 17 amino acids. Germline-derived CDR1 and CDR2 are LGHNA and YNFKEQ. The CDR3 DNA follows: TGTGCCAGCAGCCATAACCCGGGACTACGGTACCAAGAGACCCAGTTCTTC. Translated, it gives CASSHNPGLRYQETQFF.

V is TRBV9 and J is TRBJ2-7; 7 bases fit TRBD1. This CDR3 comprises 14 residues. Germline-derived CDR1 and CDR2 are SGDLS and YYNGEE. Trimming at V came to 4 bases and at J to 3 bases, leaving 7 bases not matched to a gene. The CDR3 protein is CASSRQRQGYEQYF. The CDR3 DNA reads TGTGCCAGCAGCCGACAAAGACAGGGCTACGAGCAGTACTTC.

V gene TRBV20-1 combines with J gene TRBJ1-2; the match to TRBD1 covers 8 bases. This CDR3 spans 16 amino acids. The trim removed 1 base at V and 4 bases at J, leaving 11 bases unmatched. CDR1 and CDR2 (germline): DFQATT, SNEGSKA (reference sequence). In DNA, the CDR3 is TGCAGTGCTAGAGTCAAGGACAGGGAATCGCCCTATGGCTACACCTTC. Encoded protein: CSARVKDRESPYGYTF.

The J gene is TRBJ1-1, the V gene TRBV20-1, with TRBD1 as a possible D gene (6 bases). Germline CDR1 is DFQATT and CDR2 is SNEGSKA (reference sequence). There are 13 residues in the CDR3. The CDR3 sequence is CSPRGGGNTEAFF. The CDR3 DNA is TGCAGCCCCAGGGGAGGGGGTAACACTGAAGCTTTCTTT.

This clonotype was detected once. The chain couples TRBV20-1 to TRBJ1-2; no reliable D call. The CDR3 runs to 15 residues. From germline, CDR1 is DFQATT and CDR2 SNEGSKA (reference sequence). V was shortened by 0 bases and J by 2 bases, with 13 bases between the two germline ends. The CDR3 sequence: CSARDPPAANYGYTF. DNA of the CDR3: TGCAGTGCTAGAGATCCCCCCGCAGCCAACTATGGCTACACCTTC.

The chain has TRBV12-3 or TRBV12-4 and TRBJ1-6, with 8 bases lining up with TRBD1. V gave up 7 bases and J gave up 9 bases; unmatched junction bases: 5. This CDR3 contains 13 residues. In nucleotides, the CDR3 is TGTGCCAGCAACGACAGGGGAGGTTCACCCCTCCACTTT. It translates to CASNDRGGSPLHF.

The rearrangement links TRBV20-1 to TRBJ1-2, with 10 nucleotides matching TRBD1. CDR3 length: 15 amino acids. In germline, CDR1 is DFQATT, CDR2 SNEGSKA (reference sequence). With V trimmed by 1 base and J by 6 bases, 8 bases remained unmatched. The CDR3 protein is CSARGTGGTLDGYTF. The CDR3 nucleotides are TGCAGTGCTAGAGGGACAGGGGGGACTTTGGATGGCTACACCTTC.

This clonotype was seen more than once but under ten times. The CDR3 bases are TGTGCCATCAGGGACCAAGAGACCCAGTACTTC. It is translated as CAIRDQETQYF. The chain employs TRBV10-3 and TRBJ2-5; D is unresolved. CDR1 and CDR2 (germline): ENHRY, SYGVKD. The CDR3 spans 11 residues. Trimming shortened V by 6 bases and J by 0 bases, and 2 bases separated the two germline ends.

This clonotype appeared a few times. This CDR3 is CASSQDRAGPPYNEQFF. DNA of the CDR3: TGCGCCAGCAGCCAAGATAGGGCGGGACCCCCTTACAATGAGCAGTTCTTC. This chain uses TRBV4-3 with TRBJ2-1; D possibly corresponds to TRBD2 (6 bases). The CDR3 spans 17 residues. The V end lost 0 bases, the J end lost 4 bases, and 16 bases lay between the germline ends. Germline lookup yields CDR1 LGHNA and CDR2 YSLEER.

This clonotype was found a few times. This rearrangement joins TRBV20-1 to TRBJ2-5; a weak D match, TRBD2 (6 bases). Germline loops: CDR1 DFQATT, CDR2 SNEGSKA (reference sequence). This CDR3 comprises 15 residues. CDR3 nucleotide sequence: TGCAGCCACGGCCGTGGCAGGGAGGATCGAGAGACCCAGTACTTC. It yields the protein CSHGRGREDRETQYF.

This chain joins TRBV20-1 and TRBJ1-2; perhaps TRBD1 as D (5 bases). The CDR3 is 12 residues long. V gave up 1 base and J gave up 4 bases, with 7 bases separating them. CDR1 DFQATT and CDR2 SNEGSKA come from the germline V gene (reference sequence). DNA for the CDR3: TGCAGTGCTAGAGCCAGGGCCTATGGCTACACCTTC. Protein sequence: CSARARAYGYTF.

This clonotype appeared a few times. This chain connects TRBV14 to TRBJ2-1; D unclear. The germline V gene has CDR1 SGHDN and CDR2 FVKESK. CDR3 length: 14 amino acids. Trimming removed 2 bases from V and 10 bases from J, with 15 bases in between. This CDR3 reads CASSQKAALGEQFF. The CDR3 DNA sequence: TGTGCCAGCAGCCAAAAGGCGGCCCTCGGAGAGCAGTTCTTC. The entire variable domain, with the rest obtained from reference TRBV14 and TRBJ2-1, is as follows: EAGVTQFPSHSVIEKGQTVTLRCDPISGHDNLYWYRRVMGKEIKFLLHFVKESKQDESGMPNNRFLAERTGGTYSTLKVQPAELEDSGVYFCASSQKAALGEQFFGPGTRLTVL.

V and J are TRBV20-1 and TRBJ2-7, with D uncertain. Germline V gene lookup returns CDR1 DFQATT and CDR2 SNEGSKA (reference sequence). The CDR3 length is 14 residues. Trimming stripped 1 base from V and 0 bases from J, with 10 bases between. CDR3 in DNA: TGCAGTGCTAGAGGCCTGCGACACTCCTACGAGCAGTACTTC. Protein product: CSARGLRHSYEQYF.

The chain combines TRBV6-5 with TRBJ2-4; 7 bases align to TRBD2. The CDR3 extends over 16 amino acids. Germline V gene lookup returns CDR1 MNHEY and CDR2 SVGAGI. With V trimmed by 1 base and J by 0 bases, 3 bases remained unmatched. The CDR3 loop is CASSYFAGVAKNIQYF. The CDR3 DNA follows: TGTGCCAGCAGTTACTTTGCGGGGGTAGCCAAAAACATTCAGTACTTC.

The rearrangement uses TRBV12-3 or TRBV12-4 and TRBJ2-1, with TRBD2 matching over 10 bases. Trimming took 6 bases from V and 4 from J; bases not matched to a gene: 6. This CDR3 comprises 15 residues. The DNA of the CDR3 is TGTGCCAGCAGAGCCAGGACTAGCGGATACAATGAGCAGTTCTTC. This translates into CASRARTSGYNEQFF.